This T cell receptor beta chain was identified during a study of post-analysis software for immune sequencing data. In its sample, this clonotype was seen a few times. Its cognate antigen is unknown. A much larger clone differs from this one at a single base, so this may be a read error. The authors incorporated unique molecular identifiers into the TCR beta cDNA libraries. TCRdb passed the PCR reads through MiXCR, listing each CDR3 protein once. The table lists about 160,000 distinct CDR3 sequences, 30% to 45% of them singletons. Regarding the study as a whole: In patients, about 5 TRBV segments were more frequent than in controls, with TRBV5-6, TRBV5-1 and TRBV20-1 among them. Same-batch samples co-clustered strongly by F measure.

This CDR3 is 13 amino acids long. CDR1 is DFQATT, CDR2 SNEGSKA, per germline (reference sequence). J gave up 11 bases and V 4 bases, and 10 bases lay outside the gene matches. The starting material was blood, obtained after autologous hematopoietic stem cell transplantation. The origin of this receptor is a girl between 5 and 17 years old with multiple sclerosis. The rearrangement joins TRBV20-1 to TRBJ2-5, with 10 nucleotides matching TRBD1. The CDR3 DNA reads TGCAGTGCTACAGGACAGGGGGACAATGAGCAGTACTTC. Amino acid sequence: CSATGQGDNEQYF.